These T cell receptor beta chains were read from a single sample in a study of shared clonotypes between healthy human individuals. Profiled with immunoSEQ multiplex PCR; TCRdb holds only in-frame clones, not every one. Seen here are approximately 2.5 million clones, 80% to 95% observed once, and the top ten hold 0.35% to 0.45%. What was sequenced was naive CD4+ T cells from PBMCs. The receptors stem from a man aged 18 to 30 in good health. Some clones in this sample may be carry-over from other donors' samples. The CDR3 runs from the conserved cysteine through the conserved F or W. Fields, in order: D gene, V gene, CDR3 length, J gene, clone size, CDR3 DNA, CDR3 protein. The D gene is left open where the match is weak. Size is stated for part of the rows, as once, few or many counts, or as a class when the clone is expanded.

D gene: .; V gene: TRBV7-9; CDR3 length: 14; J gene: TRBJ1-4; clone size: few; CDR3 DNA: TGTGCCAGCAGCTTGAGGACGGAAAATGAAAAACTGTTTTTT; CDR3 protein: CASSLRTENEKLFF
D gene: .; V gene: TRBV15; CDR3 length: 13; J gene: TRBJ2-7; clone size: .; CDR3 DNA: TGTGCCACCAGCAGAGCCGCGACCTACGAGCAGTACTTC; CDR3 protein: CATSRAATYEQYF
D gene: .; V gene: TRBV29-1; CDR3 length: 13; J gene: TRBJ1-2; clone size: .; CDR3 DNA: TGCAGCGTCGCATGGGGAGCTAACTATGGCTACACCTTC; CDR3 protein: CSVAWGANYGYTF
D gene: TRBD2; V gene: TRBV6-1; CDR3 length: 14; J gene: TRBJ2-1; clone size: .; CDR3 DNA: TGTGCCAGTTTAGCGGGAGTGGCCTACAATGAGCAGTTCTTC; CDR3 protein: CASLAGVAYNEQFF
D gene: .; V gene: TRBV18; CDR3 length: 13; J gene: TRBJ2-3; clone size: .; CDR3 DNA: TGTGCCAGCTCACCAGACCCCACAGATACGCAGTATTTT; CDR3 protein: CASSPDPTDTQYF
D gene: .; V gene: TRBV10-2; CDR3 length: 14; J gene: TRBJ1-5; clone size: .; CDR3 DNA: TGCGCCAGCAGAAGGGGACCTGAAATTCAGCCCCAGCATTTT; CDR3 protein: CASRRGPEIQPQHF
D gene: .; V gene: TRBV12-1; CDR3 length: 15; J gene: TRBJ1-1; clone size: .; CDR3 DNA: TGTGCCAGCAGCTACCCAGGGGATTTGAACACTGAAGCTTTCTTT; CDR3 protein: CASSYPGDLNTEAFF
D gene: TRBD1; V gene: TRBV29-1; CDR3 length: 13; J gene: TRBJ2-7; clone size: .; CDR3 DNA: TGCAGCGGCTCGGACAGGGGTTCGGCCGAGCAGTACTTC; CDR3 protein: CSGSDRGSAEQYF
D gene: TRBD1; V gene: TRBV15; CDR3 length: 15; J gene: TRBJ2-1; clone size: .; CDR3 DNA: TGTGCCACCAGCAGACCCGAGGACAGGGTCAATGAGCAGTTCTTC; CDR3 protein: CATSRPEDRVNEQFF
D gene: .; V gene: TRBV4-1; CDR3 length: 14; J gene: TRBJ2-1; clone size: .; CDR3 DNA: TGCGCCAGCAGTCTTCTCGGGGGGCTGGATGAGCAGTTCTTC; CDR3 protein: CASSLLGGLDEQFF
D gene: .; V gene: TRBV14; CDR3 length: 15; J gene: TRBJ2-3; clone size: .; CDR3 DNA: TGTGCCAGCAGCCCGAGACTAGAGGGGCAAGATACGCAGTATTTT; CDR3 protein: CASSPRLEGQDTQYF
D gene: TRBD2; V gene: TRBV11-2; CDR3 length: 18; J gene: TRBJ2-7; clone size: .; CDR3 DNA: TGTGCCAGCAGCTCTATTCAGGGGACTAGCGGGAGGGCCTACGAGCAGTACTTC; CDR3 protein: CASSSIQGTSGRAYEQYF
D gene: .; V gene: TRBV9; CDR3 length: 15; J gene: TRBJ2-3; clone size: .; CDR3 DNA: TGTGCCAGCAGCGGCCGGGGGAGTGGGACAGATACGCAGTATTTT; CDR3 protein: CASSGRGSGTDTQYF
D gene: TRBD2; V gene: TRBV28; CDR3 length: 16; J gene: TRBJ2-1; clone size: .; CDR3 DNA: TGTGCCAGCAGTTTAGGCGGGAGCGGCAACTACAATGAGCAGTTCTTC; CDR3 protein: CASSLGGSGNYNEQFF
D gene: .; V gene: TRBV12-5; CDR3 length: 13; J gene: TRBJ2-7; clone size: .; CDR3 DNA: TGTGCTAGTGGTTTATCAGGGGCCCGCGAGCAGTACTTC; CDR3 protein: CASGLSGAREQYF
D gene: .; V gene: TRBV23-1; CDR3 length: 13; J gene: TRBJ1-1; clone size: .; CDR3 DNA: TGCGCCAGCAGTCAATCGTTCCCCGTTGAAGCTTTCTTT; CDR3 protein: CASSQSFPVEAFF
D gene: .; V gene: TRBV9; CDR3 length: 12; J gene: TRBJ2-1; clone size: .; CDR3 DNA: TGTGCCAGCAGCGTAGACTGGAATGAGCAGTTCTTC; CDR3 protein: CASSVDWNEQFF
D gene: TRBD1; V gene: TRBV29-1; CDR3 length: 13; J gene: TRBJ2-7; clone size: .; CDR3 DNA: TGCAGCGTTGAAGCGGACAGGGCCGTCGAGCAGTACTTC; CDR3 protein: CSVEADRAVEQYF
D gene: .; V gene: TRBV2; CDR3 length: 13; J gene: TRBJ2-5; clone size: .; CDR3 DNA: TGTGCCAGCTCCACAAGTAATAAAGAGACCCAGTACTTC; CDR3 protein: CASSTSNKETQYF
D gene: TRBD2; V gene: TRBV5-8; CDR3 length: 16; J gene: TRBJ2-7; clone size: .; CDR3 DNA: TGTGCCAGCAGCTTGGGGGGACTAGCGGTATCCTACGAGCAGTACTTC; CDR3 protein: CASSLGGLAVSYEQYF
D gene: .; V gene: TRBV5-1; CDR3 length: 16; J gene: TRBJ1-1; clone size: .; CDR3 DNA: TGCGCCAGCAGCTTGTATGGAGCGCAGTTGAACACTGAAGCTTTCTTT; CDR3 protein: CASSLYGAQLNTEAFF
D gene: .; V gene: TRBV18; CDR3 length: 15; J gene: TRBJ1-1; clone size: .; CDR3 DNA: TGTGCCAGCTCAAGAAGGGGCAGTCTTGACACTGAAGCTTTCTTT; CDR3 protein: CASSRRGSLDTEAFF
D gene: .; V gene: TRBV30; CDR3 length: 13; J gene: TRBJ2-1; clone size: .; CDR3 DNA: TGTGCCTGGAGACAGGCTACTTACAATGAGCAGTTCTTC; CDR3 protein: CAWRQATYNEQFF
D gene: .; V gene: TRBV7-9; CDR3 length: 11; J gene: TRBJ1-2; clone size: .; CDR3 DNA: TGTGCCAGCAGCTTGGACTATGGCTACACCTTC; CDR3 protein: CASSLDYGYTF
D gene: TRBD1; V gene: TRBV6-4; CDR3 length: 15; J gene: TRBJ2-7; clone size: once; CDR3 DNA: TGTGCCAGCAGTGACCACGGGACAGAGGACTGGGAGCAGTACTTC; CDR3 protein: CASSDHGTEDWEQYF
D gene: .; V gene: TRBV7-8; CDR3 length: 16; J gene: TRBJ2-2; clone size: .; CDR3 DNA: TGTGCCAGCAGCTTCAGACTAGAAGGAAACACCGGGGAGCTGTTTTTT; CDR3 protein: CASSFRLEGNTGELFF
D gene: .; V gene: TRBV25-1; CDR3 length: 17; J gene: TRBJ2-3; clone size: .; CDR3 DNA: TGTGCCAGCAGTGAATTAGGGGGTCCTCTAGGGAAGGATACGCAGTATTTT; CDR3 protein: CASSELGGPLGKDTQYF
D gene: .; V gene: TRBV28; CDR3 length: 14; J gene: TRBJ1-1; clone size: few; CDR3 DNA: TGTGCCAGCACCTGGGCTCGGTGGAACACTGAAGCTTTCTTT; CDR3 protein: CASTWARWNTEAFF
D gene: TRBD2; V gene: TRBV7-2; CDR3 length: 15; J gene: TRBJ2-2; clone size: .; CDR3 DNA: TGTGCCAGCAGCCTCCAACAGCGGGGGACCGGGGAGCTGTTTTTT; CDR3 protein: CASSLQQRGTGELFF
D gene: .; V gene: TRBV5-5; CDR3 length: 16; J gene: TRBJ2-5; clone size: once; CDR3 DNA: TGTGCCAGCAGCCCACGATACTCGGGACACGAAGAGACCCAGTACTTC; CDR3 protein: CASSPRYSGHEETQYF
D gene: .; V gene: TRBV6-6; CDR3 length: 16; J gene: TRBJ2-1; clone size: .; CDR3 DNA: TGTGCCAGCAGTTTTCGCCGGACCCCTGAGTACAATGAGCAGTTCTTC; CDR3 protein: CASSFRRTPEYNEQFF
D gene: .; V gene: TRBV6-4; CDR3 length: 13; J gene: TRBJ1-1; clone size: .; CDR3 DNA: TGTGCCAACCTACGCCCCGAGAACACTGAAGCTTTCTTT; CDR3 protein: CANLRPENTEAFF
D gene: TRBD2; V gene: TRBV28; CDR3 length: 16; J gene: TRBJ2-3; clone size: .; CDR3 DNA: TGTGCCAGCAATGCTAGGCTAGCGGGACACACAGATACGCAGTATTTT; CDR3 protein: CASNARLAGHTDTQYF
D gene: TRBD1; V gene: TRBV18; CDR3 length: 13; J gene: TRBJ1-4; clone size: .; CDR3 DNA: TGTGCCAGCTCACTGGGACAGAATGAAAAACTGTTTTTT; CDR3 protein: CASSLGQNEKLFF
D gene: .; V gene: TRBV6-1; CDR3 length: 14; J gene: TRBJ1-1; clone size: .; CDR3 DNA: TGTGCCAGCAGTGAAGTTTTTTGGGGCCTTGAAGCTTTCTTT; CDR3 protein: CASSEVFWGLEAFF
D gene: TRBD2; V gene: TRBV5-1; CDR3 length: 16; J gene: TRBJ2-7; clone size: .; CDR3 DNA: TGCGCCAGCAGCTCGACAATTAGCGGGGCAGGCTACGAGCAGTACTTC; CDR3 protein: CASSSTISGAGYEQYF
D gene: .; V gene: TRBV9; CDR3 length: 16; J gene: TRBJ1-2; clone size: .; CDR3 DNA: TGTGCCAGCAGCGTAGGTGCGGGGGTGGCTAACTATGGCTACACCTTC; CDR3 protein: CASSVGAGVANYGYTF
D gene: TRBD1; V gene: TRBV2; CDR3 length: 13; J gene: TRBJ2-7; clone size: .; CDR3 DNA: TGTGCCAGCAGTCGGGACAGGGGCTACGAGCAGTACTTC; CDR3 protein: CASSRDRGYEQYF
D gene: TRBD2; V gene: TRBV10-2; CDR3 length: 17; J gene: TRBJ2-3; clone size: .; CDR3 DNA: TGCGCCAGCAGTCCCACGAGCGGACTAGCGAACACAGATACGCAGTATTTT; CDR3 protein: CASSPTSGLANTDTQYF